The sample holds one count of the clone carrying this TCR beta chain. V was shortened by 0 bases and J by 1 base, with 9 bases between the two germline ends. This CDR3 has 15 residues. From germline, CDR1 is LNHDA and CDR2 SQIVND (reference sequence). This sample was included in a study of CD8 T cells in Susac syndrome. Roughly 0.45 to 1 ug RNA was reverse transcribed with random hexamers. The immunoSEQ assay covered 54 Vbeta and 13 Jbeta segments for CDR3. MiXCR was run by TCRdb on the immunoSEQ multiplex PCR reads, yielding one entry per CDR3 protein. The data hold 90,000 to 110,000 distinct CDR3 sequences, with 96% observed a single time.

The specimen sequenced was CD4+ T cells from PBMCs. The gene calls are TRBV19 and TRBJ1-1; no reliable D call. The TCR comes from a human donor in good health. CDR3 loop: CASSIDPGPNTEAFF. The CDR3 nucleotides read TGTGCCAGTAGTATAGATCCTGGGCCGAACACTGAAGCTTTCTTT.